The 32 T cell receptor beta chains below all came from one sample that was sequenced in a study of T cell responses to AZD1222 COVID-19 vaccine. Here immunoSEQ multiplex PCR was the method, and the copy in TCRdb shows in-frame clones only, minus some. The repertoire holds 80,000 to 130,000 clones, with 80% to 90% as singletons. The source was peripheral blood, collected on day 0 of AZD1222 vaccination. The receptors shown here come from an adult in good health.

This chain connects TRBV28 to TRBJ1-2; D is ambiguous. The germline gives CDR1 MDHEN, CDR2 SYDVKM. CDR3 size: 12 residues. Trimming cost V 7 bases and J 10 bases, with 16 bases left between them. This chain's CDR3 is CASNPGFLFYTF. In nucleotides, the CDR3 is TGTGCCAGCAATCCTGGGTTCTTGTTCTACACCTTC.

The rearrangement links TRBV7-6 to TRBJ2-4; D may correspond to TRBD1 or TRBD2 (5 bases each). The CDR3 totals 16 residues. The germline CDR1 and CDR2 sequences are SGHVS and FNYEAQ. Trimming removed 5 bases at V and 4 bases at J, with 18 bases between. CDR3 amino acids: CASSPLGAGNKNIQYF. CDR3 DNA sequence: TGTGCCAGCAGCCCCCTCGGGGCAGGGAATAAAAACATTCAGTACTTC.

The chain couples TRBV28 to TRBJ1-1; no firm D call. Trimming removed 6 bases from V and 1 base from J, with 12 bases in between. Germline CDR1 is MDHEN and CDR2 is SYDVKM. The CDR3 loop spans 14 amino acids. Here the CDR3 DNA reads TGTGCCAGCAGGAATTGGGGATCGAACACTGAAGCTTTCTTT. Translated, it gives CASRNWGSNTEAFF.

This chain uses TRBV19 with TRBJ2-4, with 11 bases aligning to TRBD1. The CDR3 sequence is 14 residues long. Germline V CDR1 and CDR2: LNHDA, SQIVND (reference sequence). V shed 4 bases and J 7 bases; nucleotides not matched to a gene: 3. The CDR3 sequence is CASSRGTGGNIQYF. DNA for the CDR3: TGTGCCAGTAGTAGAGGGACAGGGGGGAACATTCAGTACTTC.

The V and J genes are TRBV5-1 and TRBJ2-2, with 8 bases matching TRBD2. The CDR3 is 15 amino acids. Germline-derived CDR1 and CDR2 are SGHRS and YFSETQ. V dropped 5 bases and J dropped 5; count of bases not matched to a gene: 8. The CDR3 DNA follows: TGCGCCAGCAGGGCGGGGGGCCAGAGAACCGGGGAGCTGTTTTTT. This codes for CASRAGGQRTGELFF.

This sequence joins TRBV28 and TRBJ1-2; 12 bases agree with TRBD1. The ends lost 5 bases at V and 2 bases at J; junction bases unmatched: 9. Germline CDR1 is MDHEN and CDR2 is SYDVKM. The CDR3 is made up of 17 amino acids. CDR3 in DNA: TGTGCCAGCAGTGTACCGGGACAGGGGGCTAAAAACTATGGCTACACCTTC. Translated: CASSVPGQGAKNYGYTF.

The V call is TRBV6-5, the J call TRBJ1-4; 7 nucleotides line up with TRBD1. This CDR3 contains 14 residues. Losses at the gene ends were 7 bases for V and 2 bases for J; bases not matched to a gene: 4. CDR1 and CDR2 (germline): MNHEY, SVGAGI. CDR3 loop: CASKPGQTNEKLFF. CDR3 sequence (DNA): TGTGCCAGCAAACCGGGACAGACTAATGAAAAACTGTTTTTT.

J is TRBJ1-2 and V is TRBV5-1; D gene unclear. V lost 5 bases to trimming and J lost 0 bases, with 11 bases between them. Germline V gene lookup returns CDR1 SGHRS and CDR2 YFSETQ. This CDR3 spans 14 amino acids. The CDR3 spells CASRPGLTNYGYTF. The CDR3 nucleotides are TGCGCCAGCAGACCCGGACTGACTAACTATGGCTACACCTTC. Full variable domain (missing parts from reference TRBV5-1 and TRBJ1-2): KAGVTQTPRYLIKTRGQQVTLSCSPISGHRSVSWYQQTPGQGLQFLFEYFSETQRNKGNFPGRFSGRQFSNSRSEMNVSTLELGDSALYLCASRPGLTNYGYTFGSGTRLTVV.

The chain is built from TRBV6-2 or TRBV6-3 and TRBJ1-5; no clear D gene. CDR1 and CDR2 from the germline V gene are MNHEY and SVGEGT. This CDR3 has 14 amino acids. V was clipped by 2 bases and J by 7 bases, with 12 bases between them. In DNA form, the CDR3 reads TGTGCCAGCAGTTACCGCCCAACGTCCCAGCCCCAGCATTTT. Encoded protein: CASSYRPTSQPQHF.

The V gene is TRBV18, the J gene TRBJ1-1; weak D call: TRBD1 (6 bases). CDR3 length: 13 amino acids. V was clipped by 3 bases and J by 1 base, with 6 bases between them. Germline CDR1 reads KGHSH; CDR2 reads LQKENI. The CDR3 spells CASSPTGNTEAFF. CDR3 sequence (DNA): TGTGCCAGCTCACCGACAGGGAACACTGAAGCTTTCTTT.

The V gene is TRBV3-1 (or the pseudogene TRBV3-2), the J gene TRBJ2-3, with D perhaps TRBD1 or TRBD2 (5 bases each). The CDR3 length is 18 residues. Germline-derived CDR1 and CDR2 are LGHDT and YNNKEL (reference sequence). V lost 1 base, J lost 3 bases, and 20 bases lay in between. As DNA, the CDR3 is TGTGCCAGCAGCCAAGCGGGACGAAACCCCACGGAGACAGATACGCAGTATTTT. It specifies CASSQAGRNPTETDTQYF.

CDR3 protein: CAILGQVTPGELFF. The CDR3 nucleotides read TGTGCCATATTGGGACAGGTTACTCCCGGGGAGCTGTTTTTT. The V call is TRBV6-4, the J call TRBJ2-2; TRBD1 matches 8 bases. CDR3 size: 14 residues. Germline V gene data show CDR1 as MRHNA and CDR2 as SNTAGT. Trimming took 10 bases from V and 6 from J; bases not matched to a gene: 10.

The J gene is TRBJ1-5, the V gene TRBV10-2, with D hard to call. V dropped 6 bases and J dropped 4 bases, with 10 bases sitting between them. CDR3 length: 13 residues. CDR1 and CDR2 from the germline V gene are WSHSY and SAAADI. The CDR3 nucleotides are TGCGCCAGCAGACGTGGGTCAAATCAGCCCCAGCATTTT. The encoded protein is CASRRGSNQPQHF.

This chain links TRBV2 with TRBJ1-4; 8 bases align to TRBD1. Germline CDR1 SNHLY, CDR2 FYNNEI. Trimming cost V 4 bases and J 8 bases; bases outside gene matches: 9. The CDR3 is 15 residues long. The CDR3 DNA is TGTGCCAGCAGTGCCGGGGGACAGGCAAGGGAAAAACTGTTTTTT. Translated: CASSAGGQAREKLFF.

The chain employs TRBV28 and TRBJ2-7; 7 bases map to TRBD1. The CDR3 consists of 14 residues. The junction had 5 bases not matched to a gene; V was cut back by 4 bases and J by 2 bases. CDR1 and CDR2 (germline): MDHEN, SYDVKM. The CDR3 loop is CASSSLGQPYEQYF. Here the CDR3 DNA reads TGTGCCAGCAGTTCTCTGGGACAGCCCTACGAGCAGTACTTC.

CDR3 residues: CASSLGGGYETQYF. The CDR3, as DNA: TGCGCCAGCAGCTTGGGCGGTGGCTATGAGACCCAGTACTTC. The rearrangement joins TRBV5-1 to TRBJ2-5, with D unclear. This CDR3 spans 14 amino acids. In germline, CDR1 is SGHRS, CDR2 YFSETQ. V was cut by 0 bases and J by 5 bases, with 11 bases left in between.

In this sample, this clone turned up once. J is TRBJ1-2 and V is TRBV19, with D hard to call. The germline V gene has CDR1 LNHDA and CDR2 SQIVND (reference sequence). There are 14 residues in the CDR3. V was shortened by 1 base and J by 8 bases, with 14 bases between the two germline ends. CDR3 nucleotides: TGTGCCAGTAGTATAGCCTCCCTTACCGGAGGCTACACCTTC. Amino acids: CASSIASLTGGYTF.

The chain uses TRBV7-8 and TRBJ2-2; D tentatively fits TRBD1 or TRBD2 (5 bases each). This CDR3 comprises 16 residues. The V end was cut by 5 bases, the J end by 4 bases, with 17 bases between. The germline gives CDR1 SGHVS, CDR2 FQNEAQ. CDR3 sequence reads: CASSPRGSGSTGELFF. The CDR3 coding sequence is TGTGCCAGCAGCCCTAGAGGGTCAGGGAGCACCGGGGAGCTGTTTTTT.

This rearrangement joins TRBV15 to TRBJ2-3; no clear D gene. V was pared by 0 bases and J by 6 bases, with 13 bases between. CDR3 length equals 15 residues. Germline-derived CDR1 and CDR2 are LNHNV and YYDKDF (reference sequence). The CDR3 region has the DNA TGTGCCACCAGCAGAGATCTCACGGCGCCCGATACGCAGTATTTT. It yields the protein CATSRDLTAPDTQYF. The whole variable domain, remainder taken from reference TRBV15 and TRBJ2-3, is DAMVIQNPRYQVTQFGKPVTLSCSQTLNHNVMYWYQQKSSQAPKLLFHYYDKDFNNEADTPDNFQSRRPNTSFCFLDIRSPGLGDTAMYLCATSRDLTAPDTQYFGPGTRLTVL.

In this sample, this clone turned up a few times. The chain is built from TRBV11-3 and TRBJ1-1; possibly TRBD1 for D (6 bases). The CDR3 has 15 residues. CDR1 is SGHNT and CDR2 is YENEEA in the germline V gene. The V end was cut by 1 base, the J end by 1 base, with 10 bases between. The CDR3 DNA reads TGTGCCAGCAGCTTAGCTTGGGGGCCGAACACTGAAGCTTTCTTT. Translating it yields CASSLAWGPNTEAFF. Together with reference TRBV11-3 and TRBJ1-1, the CDR3 gives the full variable domain: EAGVVQSPRYKIIEKKQPVAFWCNPISGHNTLYWYLQNLGQGPELLIRYENEEAVDDSQLPKDRFSAERLKGVDSTLKIQPAELGDSAVYLCASSLAWGPNTEAFFGQGTRLTVV.

This clone came up once. The chain uses TRBV7-9 and TRBJ2-3; D is perhaps TRBD1 or TRBD2 (5 bases each). Trimming left V 1 base short and J 6 bases short, with 14 bases between. CDR1 is SEHNR, CDR2 FQNEAQ, per germline (reference sequence). The CDR3 covers 15 residues. The CDR3 bases are TGTGCCAGCAGCTTAGAGGTTGGGGGTGCGGATACGCAGTATTTT. Its protein product is CASSLEVGGADTQYF.

The chain has TRBV7-9 and TRBJ1-6; D perhaps matches TRBD1 (6 bases). Germline lookup yields CDR1 SEHNR and CDR2 FQNEAQ (reference sequence). V shed 4 bases and J shed 8 bases, with 6 bases lying between them. The CDR3 loop spans 12 amino acids. CDR3 in amino acids: CASSWTDSPLHF. The CDR3 DNA follows: TGTGCCAGCAGCTGGACAGATTCACCCCTCCACTTT.

The rearrangement joins TRBV19 to TRBJ1-2; 7 bases match TRBD1. The CDR3 is 13 amino acids. The germline CDR1 and CDR2 sequences are LNHDA and SQIVND (reference sequence). Trimming took 6 bases from V and 2 from J; bases not matched to a gene: 3. As DNA, the CDR3 is TGTGCCAGTAGGCCGACAGGGAACTATGGCTACACCTTC. Its translation is CASRPTGNYGYTF.

V is TRBV29-1 and J is TRBJ1-3, with 8 bases aligning to TRBD1. Germline values: CDR1 SQVTM, CDR2 ANQGSEA. After removal of 3 bases from V and 0 bases from J, the junction contained 7 bases not matched to a gene. The CDR3 is made up of 16 amino acids. In nucleotides, the CDR3 is TGCAGCGTTGAGGACTTTGGGACAGGCTCTGGAAACACCATATATTTT. As protein: CSVEDFGTGSGNTIYF.

The chain joins TRBV6-2 or TRBV6-3 to TRBJ1-1; weak D call: TRBD1 (5 bases). V gave up 3 bases and J gave up 5 bases, with 10 bases separating them. From germline, CDR1 is MNHEY and CDR2 SVGEGT. This CDR3 comprises 13 residues. The CDR3 sequence is CASSYTGDTEAFF. The CDR3 DNA is TGTGCCAGCAGTTATACAGGAGATACTGAAGCTTTCTTT.

V and J are TRBV7-2 and TRBJ2-2; D is possibly TRBD2 (7 bases). The germline V gene encodes CDR1 SGHTA and CDR2 FQGNSA. Deletions cut 5 bases from V and 3 bases from J, with 19 bases between. CDR3 length: 17 amino acids. This CDR3 reads CASSTRGGGYDTGELFF. The CDR3 DNA reads as TGTGCCAGCAGCACGAGGGGCGGGGGCTACGACACCGGGGAGCTGTTTTTT.

The V and J genes are TRBV5-1 and TRBJ2-1; TRBD1 matches at 9 bases. The trim removed 1 base at V and 5 bases at J, leaving 10 bases unmatched. The CDR3 length is 17 residues. The germline CDR1 and CDR2 sequences are SGHRS and YFSETQ. This chain's CDR3 is CASSLNLGTGPDNEQFF. DNA for the CDR3: TGCGCCAGCAGCTTGAATCTTGGGACAGGGCCGGACAATGAGCAGTTCTTC.

This clone has only one observation. The chain has TRBV5-1 and TRBJ2-2, with 11 bases fitting TRBD2. Trimming at V came to 4 bases and at J to 1 base, leaving 12 bases not matched to a gene. The CDR3 runs to 19 residues. From germline, CDR1 is SGHRS and CDR2 YFSETQ. The CDR3 DNA is TGCGCCAGCAGCCTCCGCGGTAGCGGGGGGGCATTGAACACCGGGGAGCTGTTTTTT. Translation gives CASSLRGSGGALNTGELFF.

Here the CDR3 DNA reads TGTGCCAGCAGCCTAACCTACGAGCAGTACTTC. Translating it yields CASSLTYEQYF. The chain links TRBV5-8 to TRBJ2-7; no definite D call. CDR1 is SGHTS, CDR2 YDEGEE, per germline. The CDR3 sequence is 11 residues long. The V and J ends lost 4 bases and 2 bases respectively, with 4 bases between them.

The rearrangement uses TRBV6-2 or TRBV6-3 and TRBJ1-4; D is unclear. This CDR3 contains 11 residues. CDR1 is MNHEY, CDR2 SVGEGT, per germline. Trimming pared 6 bases from V and 8 bases from J, leaving 7 bases between. The CDR3 here is CASRYGEKLFF. DNA for the CDR3: TGTGCCAGCAGATACGGAGAAAAACTGTTTTTT.

This chain links TRBV6-6 with TRBJ1-2, with 9 bases aligning to TRBD1. Germline loops: CDR1 MNHNY, CDR2 SVGAGI (reference sequence). V trimming: 5 bases; J trimming: 0 bases; junction bases outside the gene matches: 7. CDR3 length equals 16 residues. CDR3 sequence reads: CASSNLGQGANYGYTF. The CDR3 DNA follows: TGTGCCAGCAGTAACCTGGGACAGGGCGCTAACTATGGCTACACCTTC.

This chain joins TRBV20-1 and TRBJ1-2; D gene uncertain. With 6 bases removed from V and 4 bases from J, the gap between germline ends came to 12 bases. Germline CDR1 DFQATT, CDR2 SNEGSKA (reference sequence). The CDR3 contains 12 residues. The CDR3 here is CSASTGPYGYTF. CDR3 sequence (DNA): TGCAGTGCCAGTACGGGTCCCTATGGCTACACCTTC.